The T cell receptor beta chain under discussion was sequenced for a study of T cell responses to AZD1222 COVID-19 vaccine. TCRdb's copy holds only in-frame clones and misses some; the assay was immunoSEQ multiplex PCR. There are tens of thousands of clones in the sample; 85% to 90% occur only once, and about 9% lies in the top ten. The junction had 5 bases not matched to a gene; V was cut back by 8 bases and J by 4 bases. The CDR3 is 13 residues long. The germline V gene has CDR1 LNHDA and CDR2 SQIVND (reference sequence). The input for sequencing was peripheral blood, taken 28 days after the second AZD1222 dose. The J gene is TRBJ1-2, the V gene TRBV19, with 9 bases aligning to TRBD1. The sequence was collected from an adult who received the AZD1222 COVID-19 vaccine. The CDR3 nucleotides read TGTGCCAGTGGACAGGGGTGGGGCTATGGCTACACCTTC. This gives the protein CASGQGWGYGYTF.